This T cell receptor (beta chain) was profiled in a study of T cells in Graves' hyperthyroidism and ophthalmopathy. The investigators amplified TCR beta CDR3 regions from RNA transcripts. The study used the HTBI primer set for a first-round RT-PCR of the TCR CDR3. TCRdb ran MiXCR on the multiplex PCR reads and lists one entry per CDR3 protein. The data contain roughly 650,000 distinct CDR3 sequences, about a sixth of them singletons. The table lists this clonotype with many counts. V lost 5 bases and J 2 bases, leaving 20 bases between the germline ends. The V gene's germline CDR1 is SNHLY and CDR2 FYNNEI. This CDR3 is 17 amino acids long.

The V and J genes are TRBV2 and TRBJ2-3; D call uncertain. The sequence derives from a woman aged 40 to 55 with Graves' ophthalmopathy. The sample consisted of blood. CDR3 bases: TGTGCCAGCAGTTCCCTTCAAGCAAGCTTATTCACAGATACGCAGTATTTT. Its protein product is CASSSLQASLFTDTQYF.